This TCR beta chain was retrieved from a study of T cell repertoires in cytomegalovirus infection. Study context: Indications came from public TCR beta signatures; they pointed to CMV infection and to a matching HLA type. Study-level points and caveats: CMV carriers having the relevant HLA were flagged by cumulative public TCR beta family frequency.

This clonotype was picked up a small number of times. The antigen is undetermined. In TCRdb, the reads were re-called with MiXCR into one record per CDR3 protein. Altogether 400,000 or so distinct CDR3 sequences are present, around 32% being singletons, with the ten largest covering roughly an eighth. The origin of this receptor is a human donor in good health (CMV status not recorded). Some clones in this sample may be carry-over from other donors' samples. Sequenced: PBMCs.

The CDR3 nucleotides read TGTGCCAGCAGTGGCCGGGACAGGGATTATTCACCCCTCCACTTT. Its protein is CASSGRDRDYSPLHF. The J gene is TRBJ1-6, the V gene TRBV2; 9 nucleotides agree with TRBD1. The CDR3 is 15 residues long. In germline, CDR1 is SNHLY, CDR2 FYNNEI. The ends lost 4 bases at V and 8 bases at J; junction bases unmatched: 6.